This TCR beta chain comes out of a study of blood T cell repertoires in COVID-19. Participants' own reports of clinical history determined their cohort assignment. Two consecutive negative NP/OP PCR tests, clearance, or resolved symptoms defined Cohort 3 recovery. The V end was cut by 4 bases, the J end by 5 bases, with 12 bases between. This CDR3 is 13 amino acids long. The germline V gene has CDR1 SGHRS and CDR2 YFSETQ. Per the original methods: Amplifying reference gene primers gave estimates of nucleated cell counts. Some clones are missing from TCRdb's copy, which holds only in-frame ones; the method was immunoSEQ multiplex PCR. The V and J calls and clone size were taken over from that table, and D and trimming were inferred from the DNA. The sample has around 290,000 clones, around 90% seen once.

The chain is built from TRBV5-1 and TRBJ1-2, with D possibly being TRBD1 (5 bases). Sequencing input: PBMCs or T cells enriched from blood (not recorded which). This clonotype was obtained from a woman in her 30s who had recovered from COVID-19. The CDR3 sequence: CASSLQGDYGYTF. The DNA of the CDR3 is TGCGCCAGCAGCCTTCAGGGTGATTATGGCTACACCTTC.